The entry below gives a single TCR beta chain sequence along with its context. Antigen: not known. This sample also contains other DNA sequences that code for the same CDR3. The data were taken from a study of shared clonotypes between healthy human individuals. Notes on the study in general: Depth of sequencing was expected to influence donor clonotype sharing.

With 5 bases clipped from V and 2 bases from J, the junction kept 3 bases outside the gene matches. This CDR3 has 12 residues. Germline lookup yields CDR1 SQVTM and CDR2 ANQGSEA. All of the donors resided in Nashville, Tennessee, and each was a Caucasian adult. It was at deep level that the assay was run. Produced via immunoSEQ multiplex PCR; TCRdb's table is partial and in-frame only. Of approximately 95,000 clones in the sample, 67% are singletons; the top ten hold roughly 40%. Sequenced sample: memory CD8+ T cells sorted from blood. This sample's subset: CD45RO+ cells pooled with CCR7-negative TemRA cells. The J gene is TRBJ2-7, the V gene TRBV29-1; 7 bases line up with TRBD2. The clonotype comes from a young man in good health. The CDR3 sequence: CSVSSGAYEQYF. The CDR3 DNA is TGCAGCGTTTCCAGCGGGGCCTACGAGCAGTACTTC.